These 13 T cell receptor beta chains came from one sample sequenced in a study of cytomegalovirus exposure and HLA in healthy donors. The PCR made use of 60 Vbeta and 13 Jbeta primers. Generated by immunoSEQ multiplex PCR, the TCRdb table keeps only in-frame clones and is missing some. The table includes more than 110,000 clones, roughly 10% detected once. Sequencing was performed on PBMCs. The receptors here all came from a man aged 50-59 years in good health and CMV-seronegative.

J is TRBJ2-5 and V is TRBV2, with TRBD1 identical over 10 bases. This CDR3 contains 14 residues. Germline loops: CDR1 SNHLY, CDR2 FYNNEI. After removal of 7 bases from V and 5 bases from J, the junction contained 7 bases not matched to a gene. The DNA for the CDR3 is TGTGCCAGCACCTTGGACAGGGGGGTGGAGACCCAGTACTTC. It yields the protein CASTLDRGVETQYF.

This clone has a handful of counts. This chain uses TRBV18 with TRBJ2-7; tentative D call: TRBD2 (5 bases). The CDR3 is 15 amino acids. V was cut by 3 bases and J by 1 base, with 13 bases left in between. Germline CDR1 is KGHSH and CDR2 is LQKENI. CDR3 region: CASSPRTQKSYEQYF. The CDR3, as DNA: TGTGCCAGCTCACCCCGGACTCAAAAGTCCTACGAGCAGTACTTC.

This clone has a handful of counts. The chain uses TRBV7-3 and TRBJ1-2; D may be TRBD1 (6 bases). The germline V gene encodes CDR1 SGHTA and CDR2 FQGTGA. The V gene lost 3 bases and the J gene lost 4 bases, with 18 bases spanning the gap. There are 16 residues in the CDR3. This CDR3 is CASSFLGGGRSYGYTF. CDR3 bases: TGTGCCAGCAGCTTCCTTGGGGGGGGCCGGAGCTATGGCTACACCTTC.

This clone turned up a few times. The chain uses TRBV30 and TRBJ1-4, with D perhaps matching TRBD1 (6 bases). The CDR3 runs 13 residues. The V gene's germline CDR1 is GTSNPN and CDR2 SVGIG (reference sequence). Trimming took off 0 bases at V and 8 bases at J, with 10 bases between the two ends. This CDR3 reads CAWSVSGQEKLFF. Written as DNA, the CDR3 is TGTGCCTGGAGTGTAAGTGGACAGGAAAAACTGTTTTTT.

This clone turned up a few times. The chain combines TRBV27 with TRBJ1-5; TRBD1 is a possible D gene (5 bases). The germline CDR1 and CDR2 sequences are MNHEY and SMNVEV (reference sequence). The CDR3 covers 15 residues. Trimming stripped 4 bases from V and 2 bases from J, with 12 bases between. CDR3 nucleotides: TGTGCCAGCAGTTCACTCGACAGCGGCAATCAGCCCCAGCATTTT. Translating gives CASSSLDSGNQPQHF.

J is TRBJ1-5 and V is TRBV19, with D perhaps TRBD1 (6 bases). Trimming removed 5 bases from V and 3 bases from J, with 11 bases in between. Per germline, CDR1 LNHDA and CDR2 SQIVND (reference sequence). This CDR3 contains 14 residues. The CDR3 bases are TGTGCCAGTAGTTACAGGGAATTCAATCAGCCCCAGCATTTT. Translated, it gives CASSYREFNQPQHF.

This sequence joins TRBV5-5 and TRBJ2-2, with TRBD1 identical over 7 bases. The V gene's germline CDR1 is SGHKS and CDR2 YYEKEE (reference sequence). The V segment lost 4 bases and the J segment 1 base; nucleotides outside the gene matches: 4. The CDR3 length is 15 residues. In nucleotides, the CDR3 is TGTGCCAGCAGCCTACAGGGGATGAACACCGGGGAGCTGTTTTTT. Its translation: CASSLQGMNTGELFF.

This clone was seen a handful of times. The chain joins TRBV2 to TRBJ1-6; D unclear. The germline gives CDR1 SNHLY, CDR2 FYNNEI. The CDR3 length is 13 residues. The V and J ends lost 2 bases and 10 bases respectively, with 9 bases between them. The DNA for the CDR3 is TGTGCCAGCAGTGAACGGACTTTCTCACCCCTCCACTTT. This sequence encodes CASSERTFSPLHF.

This chain connects TRBV7-2 to TRBJ1-4; D unclear. The CDR3 is made up of 15 amino acids. The germline V and J ends were trimmed by 2 bases and 3 bases, with 10 bases remaining between them. CDR1 is SGHTA and CDR2 is FQGNSA in the germline V gene. The CDR3 here is CASSLFRLANEKLFF. CDR3 sequence (DNA): TGTGCCAGCAGCTTATTCCGGTTGGCTAATGAAAAACTGTTTTTT.

This clone was counted only a few times. The rearrangement uses TRBV7-6 and TRBJ2-5, with D perhaps matching TRBD2 (5 bases). The CDR3 runs to 12 residues. The germline V gene has CDR1 SGHVS and CDR2 FNYEAQ. Between the trimmed V and J ends, which lost 4 bases and 7 bases, there was a span of 10 bases. CDR3: CASSSIRGTQYF. DNA for the CDR3: TGTGCCAGCAGCTCAATTCGGGGGACCCAGTACTTC.

The V call is TRBV5-6, the J call TRBJ1-1; 9 positions agree with TRBD1. CDR3 length equals 16 residues. From germline, CDR1 is SGHDT and CDR2 YYEEEE. The J segment lost 5 bases and the V segment lost 1 base, leaving 9 bases of the junction unmatched. In nucleotides, the CDR3 is TGTGCCAGCAGCTTGTTTGCGCCACAGGGGGCGACTGAAGCTTTCTTT. Translation gives CASSLFAPQGATEAFF.

This clone was seen a few times. The CDR3 DNA reads as TGTGCCAGCAGCCTGCGACTAGGTGGTTCTTCCTACAATGAGCAGTTCTTC. This encodes CASSLRLGGSSYNEQFF. The chain has TRBV9 and TRBJ2-1; tentative D call: TRBD2 (6 bases). V lost 4 bases and J 1 base, leaving 18 bases between the germline ends. CDR3 size: 17 residues. The germline V gene encodes CDR1 SGDLS and CDR2 YYNGEE.

This clone was counted between two and nine times. This sequence joins TRBV28 and TRBJ2-1; 11 bases line up with TRBD2. Germline-derived CDR1 and CDR2 are MDHEN and SYDVKM. The CDR3 is made up of 15 amino acids. The J segment lost 8 bases and the V segment lost 7 bases, leaving 10 bases of the junction unmatched. CDR3 loop: CASTFGELAGDEQFF. For the CDR3, the DNA is TGTGCCAGCACGTTCGGGGAACTAGCGGGGGATGAGCAGTTCTTC.